Following are 26 T cell receptor beta chains from one sample sequenced in a study of T cell repertoires in cytomegalovirus infection (dated by TCRdb to about 2019). No antigen has been assigned to these receptors. The treatment or condition label, as the study defines it: in vitro stimulation with specific CMV peptide epitopes to enrich CMV-specific T cells. The instrument was an Illumina HiSeq 1500. TCRdb took the public reads, trimmed them with fastp at Q25, ran MiXCR for clone calling and kept in-frame beta chains. Each entry is one CDR3 protein sequence, shown with its most common DNA and genes. This sample holds roughly 500,000 distinct CDR3 sequences; around 30% were observed only once. The ten largest account for 17% of the sample. Sample: cultured PBMCs, taken from culture after CMV antigen stimulation. The source is a human donor in good health (CMV status not recorded). Some clones in this sample may be carry-over from other donors' samples.

The chain is built from TRBV4-3 and TRBJ2-7; maybe TRBD1 (6 bases). Looked up from germline, CDR1 is LGHNA and CDR2 is YSLEER. The CDR3 consists of 15 residues. V was cut by 0 bases and J by 3 bases, with 12 bases left in between. This chain's CDR3 is CASSQERGRGYEQYF. CDR3 DNA sequence: TGCGCCAGCAGCCAAGAGCGCGGCAGGGGCTACGAGCAGTACTTC.

The chain is built from TRBV6-1 and TRBJ2-1; 7 bases line up with TRBD2. The CDR3 runs to 18 residues. The ends lost 10 bases at V and 1 base at J; junction bases unmatched: 19. CDR1 and CDR2 (germline): MNHNS, SASEGT. The CDR3 DNA reads TGTGCCATTGCCTTAGGGACGGGAGGAATAAGTTCCTACAATGAGCAGTTCTTC. Its translation is CAIALGTGGISSYNEQFF.

The V call is TRBV29-1, the J call TRBJ2-3; no firm D call. This CDR3 has 15 amino acids. V was shortened by 1 base and J by 1 base, with 12 bases between the two germline ends. Germline V gene lookup returns CDR1 SQVTM and CDR2 ANQGSEA. As DNA, the CDR3 is TGCAGCGTTGAAGGGGGTTACTTCGGCACAGATACGCAGTATTTT. Translating it yields CSVEGGYFGTDTQYF.

The rearrangement joins TRBV24-1 to TRBJ2-1; maybe TRBD2 (5 bases). V lost 0 bases and J 15 bases, leaving 14 bases between the germline ends. Germline values: CDR1 KGHDR, CDR2 SFDVKD. The CDR3 covers 13 residues. CDR3 in DNA: TGTGCCACCAGTGATTTGCTAGCAGGCCACCTGTTCTTC. Encoded protein: CATSDLLAGHLFF.

Here the CDR3 reads CATVRQGTYEQYF. Here the CDR3 DNA reads TGTGCCACCGTGCGACAGGGGACCTACGAGCAGTACTTC. The J gene is TRBJ2-7, the V gene TRBV6-5; TRBD1 matches 8 bases. Trimming at V came to 10 bases and at J to 2 bases, leaving 7 bases not matched to a gene. Germline CDR1 reads MNHEY; CDR2 reads SVGAGI. The CDR3 spans 13 residues.

The chain combines TRBV7-4 with TRBJ2-5, with TRBD2 as a possible D gene (5 bases). The ends were cut back, 2 bases at V and 14 bases at J, with 12 bases in the middle. CDR3 length: 11 residues. Germline CDR1 is SGHVT and CDR2 is SQSDAQ. DNA for the CDR3: TGTGCCAGCAGCTTAATGGAGGCCACTTACTTC. It encodes CASSLMEATYF.

The chain joins TRBV7-2 to TRBJ2-3; 7 bases line up with TRBD2. The CDR3 has 15 residues. The ends lost 2 bases at V and 3 bases at J; junction bases unmatched: 5. In germline, CDR1 is SGHTA, CDR2 FQGNSA. For the CDR3, the DNA is TGTGCCAGCAGCTTACAGGCTAGCGGAACAGATACGCAGTATTTT. Translated, it gives CASSLQASGTDTQYF. Full variable domain (rest looked up from reference TRBV7-2 and TRBJ2-3): GAGVSQSPSNKVTEKGKDVELRCDPISGHTALYWYRQSLGQGLEFLIYFQGNSAPDKSGLPSDRFSAERTGGSVSTLTIQRTQQEDSAVYLCASSLQASGTDTQYFGPGTRLTVL.

This chain uses TRBV6-5 with TRBJ1-3; weak D call: TRBD1 (5 bases). The CDR3 spans 16 residues. Germline loops: CDR1 MNHEY, CDR2 SVGAGI. Trimming shortened V by 0 bases and J by 4 bases, and 13 bases separated the two germline ends. Written as DNA, the CDR3 is TGTGCCAGCAGTTACTCGAGTCTGGGGCCCGGAAACACCATATATTTT. This codes for CASSYSSLGPGNTIYF.

This clonotype was detected many times. The V and J genes are TRBV7-2 and TRBJ2-2; 13 bases fit TRBD2. With V trimmed by 4 bases and J by 8 bases, 4 bases remained unmatched. Looked up from germline, CDR1 is SGHTA and CDR2 is FQGNSA. There are 15 residues in the CDR3. The CDR3 loop is CASSSGLAGTGELFF. The CDR3 nucleotides read TGTGCCAGCAGCTCGGGACTAGCGGGAACGGGGGAGCTGTTTTTT.

This clonotype was counted only a few times. The rearrangement uses TRBV7-2 and TRBJ2-7, with D unresolved. Trimming removed 5 bases at V and 6 bases at J, with 14 bases between. The CDR3 consists of 13 residues. Germline CDR1 and CDR2: SGHTA and FQGNSA. For the CDR3, the DNA is TGTGCCAGCAGCCCTCTGGACCGACCCGAGCAGTACTTC. This translates into CASSPLDRPEQYF. Based on the CDR3 plus reference TRBV7-2 and TRBJ2-7, the full variable domain is GAGVSQSPSNKVTEKGKDVELRCDPISGHTALYWYRQSLGQGLEFLIYFQGNSAPDKSGLPSDRFSAERTGGSVSTLTIQRTQQEDSAVYLCASSPLDRPEQYFGPGTRLTVT.

The V and J genes are TRBV29-1 and TRBJ1-1, with unresolved D. CDR1 SQVTM and CDR2 ANQGSEA come from the germline V gene. The V end lost 4 bases, the J end lost 5 bases, and 11 bases lay between the germline ends. This CDR3 comprises 12 residues. The CDR3 coding sequence is TGCAGCGTTGTTGCGGGGAGAACTGAAGCTTTCTTT. It encodes CSVVAGRTEAFF.

The rearrangement links TRBV5-6 to TRBJ2-1; 8 positions agree with TRBD2. CDR1 is SGHDT, CDR2 YYEEEE, per germline. The V and J ends lost 0 bases and 8 bases, in that order; junction bases with no gene match: 4. CDR3 length: 14 residues. CDR3 DNA sequence: TGTGCCAGCAGCTTGGGAGCGGGAGTCGATGAGCAGTTCTTC. Translation gives CASSLGAGVDEQFF.

This chain uses TRBV28 with TRBJ2-7; D not certain. Germline CDR1 MDHEN, CDR2 SYDVKM. CDR3 length: 14 amino acids. The ends were cut back, 6 bases at V and 3 bases at J, with 15 bases in the middle. CDR3 residues: CASSVKWSSYEQYF. The CDR3 bases are TGTGCCAGCAGCGTAAAGTGGTCCAGCTACGAGCAGTACTTC.

In this sample, this clonotype turned up once. The rearrangement uses TRBV12-5 and TRBJ1-2; no clear D gene. The CDR3 loop spans 14 amino acids. Trimming removed 7 bases at V and 5 bases at J, with 17 bases between. The V gene's germline CDR1 is LGHNT and CDR2 FRNRAP. The CDR3 coding sequence is TGTGCTAGTGCCAATAGAGAGGCCAAATATGGCTACACCTTC. Translating gives CASANREAKYGYTF.

This chain joins TRBV12-3 or TRBV12-4 and TRBJ2-1, with 7 bases that match TRBD2. The ends lost 0 bases at V and 8 bases at J; junction bases unmatched: 7. The CDR3 length is 15 residues. CDR3 protein: CASSLARGSGHEQFF. CDR3 nucleotide sequence: TGTGCCAGCAGTTTAGCGCGCGGGAGCGGTCATGAGCAGTTCTTC.

This clonotype was observed a handful of times. The rearrangement joins TRBV7-9 to TRBJ2-1; possibly TRBD1 or TRBD2 for D (5 bases each). Trimming shortened V by 2 bases and J by 9 bases, and 14 bases separated the two germline ends. The germline CDR1 and CDR2 sequences are SEHNR and FQNEAQ (reference sequence). CDR3 length: 14 residues. Here the CDR3 reads CASSLRDGFGEQFF. The CDR3 bases are TGTGCCAGCAGCTTAAGGGACGGTTTTGGTGAGCAGTTCTTC.

The rearrangement links TRBV12-3 or TRBV12-4 to TRBJ2-7; TRBD2 matches 7 bases. Unmatched junction bases numbered 6, after V lost 6 bases and J lost 1 base. The CDR3 is 14 residues long. CDR3 DNA sequence: TGTGCCAGCAGCAATGGCGGGAGTTCCTACGAGCAGTACGTC. Residues: CASSNGGSSYEQYV.

This clonotype was recorded a few times. V and J are TRBV7-4 and TRBJ2-1; either TRBD1 or TRBD2 may fit D (5 bases each). CDR3 size: 14 residues. V lost 4 bases to trimming and J lost 8 bases, with 15 bases between them. Germline CDR1 SGHVT, CDR2 SQSDAQ. CDR3 sequence reads: CASSWDGRFDEQFF. CDR3 in DNA: TGTGCCAGCAGCTGGGACGGACGCTTCGATGAGCAGTTCTTC.

This clonotype was seen many times. This chain links TRBV11-2 with TRBJ2-1; D gene unclear. Germline values: CDR1 SGHAT, CDR2 FQNNGV. The CDR3 contains 13 residues. Trimming took 1 base from V and 8 from J, leaving 9 bases between them. CDR3 nucleotide sequence: TGTGCCAGCAGCTTAGGCTTGTTCGATGAGCAGTTCTTC. This gives the protein CASSLGLFDEQFF.

The chain links TRBV20-1 to TRBJ2-7, with 10 bases fitting TRBD1. V lost 6 bases and J lost 6; bases outside the gene matches: 17. This CDR3 is built from 16 residues. Germline CDR1 DFQATT, CDR2 SNEGSKA (reference sequence). The CDR3 spells CSAMSHTGTGVGEQYF. The CDR3 nucleotides read TGCAGTGCAATGTCTCACACCGGGACAGGGGTCGGCGAGCAGTACTTC.

The chain has TRBV10-3 and TRBJ2-2; no firm D call. The CDR3 extends over 11 amino acids. From germline, CDR1 is ENHRY and CDR2 SYGVKD. V gave up 6 bases and J gave up 4 bases, with 3 bases separating them. The CDR3 is CAISGTGELFF. The CDR3 coding sequence is TGTGCCATCAGCGGCACCGGGGAGCTGTTTTTT.

The chain recombines TRBV20-1 with TRBJ2-7, with 7 nucleotides matching TRBD1. The V gene's germline CDR1 is DFQATT and CDR2 SNEGSKA (reference sequence). The CDR3 runs to 14 residues. With V trimmed by 1 base and J by 10 bases, 13 bases remained unmatched. The CDR3 protein is CSARATGRGSGQYF. CDR3 bases: TGCAGTGCTAGAGCGACAGGCAGGGGGTCGGGACAGTACTTC.

This clonotype was seen only a few times. V and J are TRBV6-1 and TRBJ2-5; no clear D gene. From germline, CDR1 is MNHNS and CDR2 SASEGT. CDR3 size: 13 residues. The ends were cut back, 7 bases at V and 2 bases at J, with 11 bases in the middle. The CDR3 is CASTPGLQETQYF. The CDR3 DNA is TGTGCCAGCACCCCCGGGCTTCAAGAGACCCAGTACTTC.

This chain connects TRBV11-2 to TRBJ1-4; 9 nucleotides match TRBD1. The CDR3 totals 16 residues. Germline loops: CDR1 SGHAT, CDR2 FQNNGV. Trimming cost V 5 bases and J 8 bases; bases outside gene matches: 12. The DNA for the CDR3 is TGTGCCAGCAGCCCGCTGACAGGGGGGCAGGAAGAAAAACTGTTTTTT. Translated: CASSPLTGGQEEKLFF.

There are a few counts of this clonotype. The rearrangement joins TRBV7-9 to TRBJ2-3; 7 nucleotides agree with TRBD2. V shed 1 base, J shed 6 bases, and the junction held 4 bases outside the gene matches. Germline lookup yields CDR1 SEHNR and CDR2 FQNEAQ (reference sequence). The length of the CDR3 is 14 residues. CDR3 protein: CASSLVPSGDTQYF. The CDR3 nucleotides are TGTGCCAGCAGCTTAGTCCCTAGCGGTGATACGCAGTATTTT.

The J gene is TRBJ2-7, the V gene TRBV6-1, with 8 bases that match TRBD1. V was pared by 1 base and J by 4 bases, with 3 bases of the junction left unmatched. Germline V gene sequence: CDR1 MNHNS, CDR2 SASEGT. The CDR3 has 14 residues. Here the CDR3 DNA reads TGTGCCAGCAGTGAAGGGACAGGGATTTACGAGCAGTACTTC. As protein: CASSEGTGIYEQYF.